The present TCR beta chain was sequenced within a study of blood T cell repertoires in COVID-19. Across the whole study: Donors in the United States, Italy and Spain gave samples during acute or convalescent COVID-19. Nucleic acid was either cDNA or gDNA, and it came from T cells, B-cell-depleted T cells, or PBMCs.

Study processing details: The assay estimated nucleated cells by amplifying reference gene primers. Sequencing was performed with immunoSEQ multiplex PCR; in TCRdb, only in-frame clones are kept and a portion is missing. V and J calls and clone size are as listed in that table; D and trimming were resolved from the DNA. This repertoire shows roughly 100,000 clones, 80% to 95% found once; its top ten account for 1.5% to 2.5%. One Seattle source followed patients from active infection through their disease course. CDR1 is SNHLY, CDR2 FYNNEI, per germline. The CDR3 is made up of 15 amino acids. V shed 6 bases and J 0 bases; nucleotides not matched to a gene: 1.

The genes are TRBV2 and TRBJ1-4; TRBD1 matches 10 bases. The sequencing sample was made of peripheral blood. This receptor was obtained from a woman between 45 and 65 years old with COVID-19, enrolled during active disease. The CDR3 nucleotides read TGTGCCAGCAGGGGACAGGGGACAACTAATGAAAAACTGTTTTTT. Its translation is CASRGQGTTNEKLFF.